Sequencing of this T cell receptor beta chain was carried out in a study of T-cell memory formation after mild COVID-19. Looked up from germline, CDR1 is MRHNA and CDR2 is SNTAGT. The CDR3 consists of 15 residues. V was trimmed by 3 bases and J by 1 base, leaving 10 bases between them. A few counts support this clonotype. TCRdb itself ran the 5' RACE reads through MiXCR, one entry per CDR3 protein. The sample has fewer than 500,000 distinct CDR3 sequences; around 25% are singletons. The sequencing sample was made of PBMCs or a T cell subset sorted from them (not recorded which). This chain joins TRBV6-4 and TRBJ2-1; D unclear. The sequence derives from an adult woman who had mild COVID-19 (a few samples of this study predate the infection). Cell type and time point are not known. The CDR3 DNA reads as TGTGCCAGCAGTGATGGGGTCGGTTCCTACAATGAGCAGTTCTTC. Its protein is CASSDGVGSYNEQFF.